The clone carrying this T cell receptor (beta chain) was observed a handful of times. Its antigen is not known. This specimen comes from a study of CD8+CD57+ T cells in acquired aplastic anemia. General study points: Common to patients and controls were about 31 CD8+ CDR3 sequences. CD8+CD57+ cells from patients were less diverse than total CD4+ and CD8+ pools.

Germline V gene data show CDR1 as WSHSY and CDR2 as SAAADI. The length of the CDR3 is 14 residues. V shed 6 bases and J shed 3 bases, with 15 bases lying between them. Whoever was chosen for sequencing had shown CD8+CD57+ cell expansion by flow cytometry. The study also sequenced CD8+CD57+ effector memory cells from a sixth of the 12 patients. Genomic DNA, the template, was used for profiling of the TCR beta VDJ and CDR3. MiXCR was run by TCRdb on the reads, yielding one entry per CDR3 protein. This sample has around 21,000 distinct CDR3 sequences; roughly 43% occur once, and the top ten carry about 90%.

The chain joins TRBV10-2 to TRBJ2-7, with a tentative D call TRBD1 (6 bases). The origin of this receptor is a human donor with aplastic anemia. Specimen: CD8+CD57+ T cells sorted from PBMCs. Subset of the sample: bead-enriched CD8+CD57+ effector memory T cells from SAA patients. The CDR3 reads CASSPTGTFYEQYF. The CDR3 coding sequence is TGCGCCAGCAGCCCGACAGGAACCTTCTACGAGCAGTACTTC.